Shown below are 26 T cell receptor beta chains from a single sample sequenced in a study of T cell responses to AZD1222 COVID-19 vaccine. Profiling relied on immunoSEQ multiplex PCR, and the TCRdb table lists in-frame clones only, not all of them. The sample consists of over 100,000 clones, approximately 83% of them appearing once. The sample was peripheral blood, taken on day 0 of AZD1222 vaccination. The receptors shown here come from an adult in good health.

The chain joins TRBV10-3 to TRBJ2-5; D might be TRBD1 (5 bases). With 3 bases removed from V and 5 bases from J, the gap between germline ends came to 13 bases. Germline V lookup: CDR1 ENHRY, CDR2 SYGVKD. The CDR3 runs to 14 residues. The CDR3 DNA reads TGTGCCATCAGTGACCCAGGGATCAGGGAGACCCAGTACTTC. Translating it yields CAISDPGIRETQYF.

This CDR3 reads CASSLKDRGVLYF. CDR3 coding DNA: TGTGCCAGCAGCCTGAAAGACAGGGGAGTGCTGTATTTT. This chain uses TRBV13 with TRBJ2-3; 8 nucleotides agree with TRBD1. Germline V CDR1 and CDR2: PRHDT, FYEKMQ (reference sequence). This CDR3 comprises 13 residues. V was clipped by 5 bases and J by 14 bases; unmatched bases: 12.

The J gene is TRBJ2-7, the V gene TRBV7-2, with TRBD2 identical over 11 bases. Germline V CDR1 and CDR2: SGHTA, FQGNSA. Unmatched junction bases numbered 2, after V lost 1 base and J lost 3 bases. CDR3 length: 15 amino acids. The chain's CDR3 is CASSLGLAGYYEQYF. CDR3 bases: TGTGCCAGCAGCTTAGGACTAGCGGGGTACTACGAGCAGTACTTC.

V and J are TRBV2 and TRBJ1-1; a possible D gene is TRBD1 (6 bases). The CDR3 spans 13 residues. Germline loops: CDR1 SNHLY, CDR2 FYNNEI. V lost 6 bases and J 1 base, leaving 9 bases between the germline ends. The CDR3 DNA is TGTGCCAGCAGGACAGGCCGGAACACTGAAGCTTTCTTT. It encodes CASRTGRNTEAFF.

This clone was picked up one time. In DNA, the CDR3 is TGTGCCAGCAGCTTAGGCCCCCAGTCAGATACGCAGTATTTT. Residues: CASSLGPQSDTQYF. This chain joins TRBV11-3 and TRBJ2-3; no firm D call. CDR1 and CDR2 (germline): SGHNT, YENEEA. Trimming shortened V by 1 base and J by 4 bases, and 9 bases separated the two germline ends. The CDR3 is 14 amino acids.

This chain connects TRBV18 to TRBJ1-1, with D perhaps TRBD1 (5 bases). CDR3 length equals 12 residues. Germline lookup yields CDR1 KGHSH and CDR2 LQKENI. V was pared by 4 bases and J by 5 bases, with 8 bases between. CDR3 loop: CASSQEGTEAFF. CDR3 sequence (DNA): TGTGCCAGCTCACAAGAGGGGACTGAAGCTTTCTTT.

The chain has TRBV5-1 and TRBJ1-1; D may be TRBD1 (5 bases). The V gene's germline CDR1 is SGHRS and CDR2 YFSETQ. The CDR3 loop spans 13 amino acids. The germline V and J ends were trimmed by 10 bases and 8 bases, with 21 bases remaining between them. The CDR3 sequence is CASAPTDPFEAFF. CDR3 nucleotide sequence: TGCGCCTCCGCTCCGACAGACCCCTTCGAAGCTTTCTTT.

This chain connects TRBV19 to TRBJ1-5; TRBD1 is a possible D gene (5 bases). The CDR3 is made up of 17 amino acids. Germline V gene sequence: CDR1 LNHDA, CDR2 SQIVND (reference sequence). V lost 5 bases and J lost 2, with 19 bases in between. Here the CDR3 DNA reads TGTGCCAGTAGTGCCCGAGGGGTTTACGGGGGCAATCAGCCCCAGCATTTT. This codes for CASSARGVYGGNQPQHF.

This rearrangement joins TRBV10-3 to TRBJ2-2; TRBD1 might be the D (6 bases). Germline V gene lookup returns CDR1 ENHRY and CDR2 SYGVKD. With 4 bases removed from V and 6 bases from J, the gap between germline ends came to 9 bases. The CDR3 is made up of 13 amino acids. CDR3 protein: CAISAEGAGELFF. The CDR3 DNA is TGTGCCATCAGTGCTGAGGGGGCCGGGGAGCTGTTTTTT.

This clone occurred once. The chain uses TRBV10-3 and TRBJ1-3; D gene ambiguous. V dropped 3 bases and J dropped 3 bases, with 15 bases sitting between them. The germline CDR1 and CDR2 sequences are ENHRY and SYGVKD. There are 16 residues in the CDR3. The chain's CDR3 is CAISENRRVFGNTIYF. In DNA, the CDR3 is TGTGCCATCAGTGAAAATAGAAGGGTCTTTGGAAACACCATATATTTT.

The chain links TRBV19 to TRBJ1-6; TRBD1 agrees at 9 bases. This CDR3 has 17 residues. Germline lookup yields CDR1 LNHDA and CDR2 SQIVND (reference sequence). Losses at the gene ends were 6 bases for V and 0 bases for J; bases not matched to a gene: 6. The CDR3 DNA reads TGTGCCAGTAGACGAGGGACAGGGAGCTCCTATAATTCACCCCTCCACTTT. Translation: CASRRGTGSSYNSPLHF.

The chain recombines TRBV6-2 or TRBV6-3 with TRBJ1-1; 7 bases line up with TRBD1. There are 16 residues in the CDR3. The junction had 9 bases not matched to a gene; V was cut back by 0 bases and J by 5 bases. Germline V CDR1 and CDR2: MNHEY, SVGEGT. This chain's CDR3 is CASSYSHEGARTEAFF. CDR3 coding DNA: TGTGCCAGCAGTTACTCACACGAGGGGGCGCGGACTGAAGCTTTCTTT.

The chain joins TRBV28 to TRBJ2-3; D is unclear. Germline V gene lookup returns CDR1 MDHEN and CDR2 SYDVKM. V gave up 4 bases and J gave up 2 bases, with 10 bases separating them. The CDR3 has 14 amino acids. The CDR3 DNA follows: TGTGCCAGCAGTTCCCCCTGGTCCACAGATACGCAGTATTTT. Translated, it gives CASSSPWSTDTQYF.

The chain employs TRBV9 and TRBJ2-3; D is tentatively TRBD1 or TRBD2 (5 bases each). In germline, CDR1 is SGDLS, CDR2 YYNGEE. Between the trimmed V and J ends, which lost 4 bases and 3 bases, there was a span of 15 bases. The length of the CDR3 is 15 residues. CDR3 region: CASSPNNGGTDTQYF. The DNA of the CDR3 is TGTGCCAGCAGCCCTAACAATGGGGGAACAGATACGCAGTATTTT.

The CDR3 protein is CASREPTGGTGELFF. Here the CDR3 DNA reads TGTGCCAGCAGAGAACCCACAGGGGGCACCGGGGAGCTGTTTTTT. This chain uses TRBV27 with TRBJ2-2; TRBD1 agrees at 8 bases. This CDR3 has 15 residues. Germline V gene sequence: CDR1 MNHEY, CDR2 SMNVEV (reference sequence). V lost 6 bases and J lost 4; bases outside the gene matches: 7.

The V and J genes are TRBV2 and TRBJ1-3; D is ambiguous. V gave up 1 base and J gave up 0 bases, with 7 bases separating them. The germline CDR1 and CDR2 sequences are SNHLY and FYNNEI. The CDR3 covers 15 residues. CDR3 amino acids: CASSEGRGSGNTIYF. As DNA, the CDR3 is TGTGCCAGCAGTGAAGGGCGGGGCTCTGGAAACACCATATATTTT.

The CDR3 region has the DNA TGTGCCAGCAGCTTTTCCGGGACACCAAACACCGGGGAGCTGTTTTTT. This encodes CASSFSGTPNTGELFF. The J gene is TRBJ2-2, the V gene TRBV4-2; maybe TRBD1 (6 bases). The V end lost 5 bases, the J end lost 2 bases, and 15 bases lay between the germline ends. The CDR3 sequence is 16 residues long. The V gene's germline CDR1 is LGHNA and CDR2 YNFKEQ.

This sequence joins TRBV28 and TRBJ1-2; D unclear. Germline CDR1 is MDHEN and CDR2 is SYDVKM. Trimming left V 3 bases short and J 7 bases short, with 15 bases between. This CDR3 is 14 amino acids long. The CDR3 DNA is TGTGCCAGCAGTTTTTGGGGTCGAGCTGGTGGCTACACCTTC. Translating gives CASSFWGRAGGYTF.

The chain joins TRBV11-3 to TRBJ2-3; 10 nucleotides match TRBD2. The CDR3 covers 17 residues. The germline gives CDR1 SGHNT, CDR2 YENEEA. The V segment lost 4 bases and the J segment 0 bases; nucleotides outside the gene matches: 7. CDR3 sequence (DNA): TGTGCCAGCAGCTGGGGTTCGACTAGCGGGAGCACAGATACGCAGTATTTT. Residues: CASSWGSTSGSTDTQYF. Together with reference TRBV11-3 and TRBJ2-3, the CDR3 gives the full variable domain: EAGVVQSPRYKIIEKKQPVAFWCNPISGHNTLYWYLQNLGQGPELLIRYENEEAVDDSQLPKDRFSAERLKGVDSTLKIQPAELGDSAVYLCASSWGSTSGSTDTQYFGPGTRLTVL.

V gene TRBV28 combines with J gene TRBJ1-1, with D possibly TRBD1 on 6 matching bases. V was pared by 7 bases and J by 5 bases, with 20 bases between. The CDR3 has 15 residues. CDR1 and CDR2 (germline): MDHEN, SYDVKM. CDR3 in DNA: TGTGCCAGCACCACGGACGGGGGGGCACCTACTGAAGCTTTCTTT. It is translated as CASTTDGGAPTEAFF.

V is TRBV10-3 and J is TRBJ1-5; 7 nucleotides agree with TRBD1. The J segment lost 0 bases and the V segment lost 10 bases, leaving 6 bases of the junction unmatched. CDR1 ENHRY and CDR2 SYGVKD come from the germline V gene. The CDR3 spans 14 residues. The CDR3 here is CATGTEASNQPQHF. The CDR3 DNA reads as TGTGCCACTGGGACAGAAGCTAGCAATCAGCCCCAGCATTTT.

The chain uses TRBV6-6 and TRBJ2-5; perhaps D is TRBD1 or TRBD2 (5 bases each). The CDR3 spans 15 residues. Germline CDR1 MNHNY, CDR2 SVGAGI (reference sequence). V shed 0 bases and J shed 5 bases, with 13 bases lying between them. The CDR3 bases are TGTGCCAGCAGTTACTCCCTGGGGGATGGGGAGACCCAGTACTTC. Translating gives CASSYSLGDGETQYF.

The genes are TRBV7-9 and TRBJ2-5; D is ambiguous. Germline assignment: CDR1 SEHNR and CDR2 FQNEAQ (reference sequence). V lost 5 bases and J 4 bases, leaving 8 bases between the germline ends. The CDR3 is 12 residues long. The CDR3 region is CASSPASETQYF. Written as DNA, the CDR3 is TGTGCCAGCAGCCCAGCCTCAGAGACCCAGTACTTC.

V is TRBV6-5 and J is TRBJ2-1, with 7 bases matching TRBD1. CDR3 size: 15 residues. Germline CDR1 and CDR2: MNHEY and SVGAGI. V lost 6 bases to trimming and J lost 6 bases; unmatched junction nucleotides: 11. CDR3 in amino acids: CASRVDRSRSNEQFF. In DNA form, the CDR3 reads TGTGCCAGCAGAGTGGACAGGTCGAGGAGCAATGAGCAGTTCTTC.

The chain links TRBV7-2 to TRBJ2-1, with TRBD1 matching over 7 bases. The trim removed 2 bases at V and 8 bases at J, leaving 9 bases unmatched. Germline assignment: CDR1 SGHTA and CDR2 FQGNSA. The CDR3 has 15 amino acids. The CDR3 region is CASSLTYRGADEQFF. In nucleotides, the CDR3 is TGTGCCAGCAGCTTAACTTACAGGGGTGCGGATGAGCAGTTCTTC.

The chain has TRBV6-5 and TRBJ1-2, with 9 bases lining up with TRBD1. After removal of 4 bases from V and 8 bases from J, the junction contained 8 bases not matched to a gene. The germline CDR1 and CDR2 sequences are MNHEY and SVGAGI. The CDR3 extends over 14 amino acids. CDR3 bases: TGTGCCAGCAGTTCAGCGGGACAGGGTTTAGGCTACACCTTC. This codes for CASSSAGQGLGYTF.